Following are 2 T cell receptor beta chains from one sample sequenced in a study of CXCR3-negative and CXCR3-positive naive CD8 T cells. UMI-labeled TRB cDNA libraries were prepared by 5' RACE. TCRdb reworked the 5' RACE reads into one entry per CDR3 protein, no DNA. The sample has roughly 71,000 distinct CDR3 sequences; the top ten hold approximately 1.5%. The sample taken for sequencing was naive CXCR3- CD8+ T cells from blood. Noted subset: CD45RO-CCR7+CD27+CD95- naive CD8+ T cells lacking CXCR3 (TNR3-). These receptors came from a human donor in good health. Some clones in this sample may be carry-over from other donors' samples.

The rearrangement links TRBV5-1 to TRBJ1-2; TCRdb indicates TRBD1, and absent DNA this call remains unverified. The germline CDR1 and CDR2 sequences are SGHRS and YFSETQ. The CDR3 length is 14 residues. The CDR3 sequence: CASSARQGVYGYTF.

The rearrangement uses TRBV6-5 and TRBJ2-1. This CDR3 has 12 residues. Germline loops: CDR1 MNHEY, CDR2 SVGAGI. The CDR3 here is CASSSLDGVQFF.